This T cell receptor (beta chain) was recovered during a study of shared clonotypes between healthy human individuals. Naive CD8 cells lacked CD45RO, underwent positive selection for CCR7 and left out terminally differentiated effector memory CD45RA+ cells. Trimming took 0 bases from V and 9 from J, leaving 6 bases between them. Germline CDR1 and CDR2: MDHEN and SYDVKM. CDR3 size: 12 residues. Measured with immunoSEQ multiplex PCR; TCRdb has only the in-frame clones, and not every one. The sample holds nearly 2 million clones, about 95% seen once. The sequence derives from a man between 18 and 29 years old in good health. The sample taken for sequencing was naive CD8+ T cells sorted from blood. The chain joins TRBV28 to TRBJ2-1; D not certain. The CDR3: CASSLWASEQFF. CDR3 nucleotides: TGTGCCAGCAGTTTATGGGCGAGTGAGCAGTTCTTC.